The 9 T cell receptor beta chains presented below share a single source sample, sequenced in a study of OX40 agonist ivuxolimab in advanced cancers. Assay used: immunoSEQ multiplex PCR; TCRdb lists only in-frame clones, some missing. The table lists 50,000 to 65,000 clones, 82% of them singletons. Sample: CD4+ or CD8+ T cells sorted from blood, taken in a trial of the OX40 agonist ivuxolimab. The receptors originated from an adult with an advanced solid tumor such as melanoma, head and neck, liver or kidney cancer.

The chain employs TRBV19 and TRBJ2-1; either TRBD1 or TRBD2 may fit D (5 bases each). The CDR3 covers 14 residues. Germline CDR1 and CDR2: LNHDA and SQIVND (reference sequence). V was clipped by 1 base and J by 6 bases, with 10 bases between them. The CDR3 is CASSIVEGRNEQFF. CDR3 DNA sequence: TGTGCCAGTAGTATAGTCGAGGGACGCAATGAGCAGTTCTTC.

This clone came up once. This sequence joins TRBV27 and TRBJ1-1, with a weak D call TRBD1 (5 bases). Germline CDR1 MNHEY, CDR2 SMNVEV (reference sequence). This CDR3 spans 16 amino acids. V lost 4 bases and J lost 1, with 16 bases in between. In DNA form, the CDR3 reads TGTGCCAGCAGTTCTCCCCCGGGACGGCGGAACACTGAAGCTTTCTTT. It translates to CASSSPPGRRNTEAFF.

The chain combines TRBV6-5 with TRBJ2-7; TRBD1 aligns across 11 bases. The junction had 2 bases not matched to a gene; V was cut back by 8 bases and J by 2 bases. The germline V gene encodes CDR1 MNHEY and CDR2 SVGAGI. CDR3 length equals 13 residues. For the CDR3, the DNA is TGTGCCAGCCGGGACAGGGGGACCTACGAGCAGTACTTC. Protein: CASRDRGTYEQYF.

The genes are TRBV5-1 and TRBJ2-3, with D possibly TRBD1 on 5 matching bases. V was cut by 2 bases and J by 1 base, with 11 bases left in between. The length of the CDR3 is 15 residues. Germline CDR1 reads SGHRS; CDR2 reads YFSETQ. The CDR3 is CASSLPRDGTDTQYF. The CDR3 coding sequence is TGCGCCAGCAGCTTACCCAGGGATGGCACAGATACGCAGTATTTT.

The table lists this clone with a few counts. This chain links TRBV6-6 with TRBJ2-1; 9 bases map to TRBD1. The CDR3 has 16 amino acids. J lost 8 bases, V lost 5 bases, and 13 bases had no gene match. Germline lookup yields CDR1 MNHNY and CDR2 SVGAGI (reference sequence). The CDR3 loop is CASSRTRGTGTDEQFF. The CDR3 nucleotides read TGTGCCAGCAGTCGGACCAGAGGGACAGGGACCGATGAGCAGTTCTTC.

This clone came up once. The CDR3 DNA sequence: TGTGCCAGCAGCGTCCCCCCTAACGGCGCTGAAGCTTTCTTT. Protein: CASSVPPNGAEAFF. The rearrangement joins TRBV9 to TRBJ1-1; D is unresolved. Germline V gene data show CDR1 as SGDLS and CDR2 as YYNGEE. Trimming took off 2 bases at V and 6 bases at J, with 14 bases between the two ends. The CDR3 extends over 14 amino acids.

V usage is TRBV19 and J usage is TRBJ1-5, with D perhaps TRBD1 (5 bases). V was clipped by 3 bases and J by 6 bases, with 12 bases between them. CDR3 length: 14 amino acids. Germline CDR1 LNHDA, CDR2 SQIVND (reference sequence). The CDR3 sequence: CASSMSGGGQPQHF. For the CDR3, the DNA is TGTGCCAGTAGTATGTCTGGGGGGGGTCAGCCCCAGCATTTT.

V gene TRBV11-2 combines with J gene TRBJ1-5; D is uncertain. This CDR3 region has 13 residues. Trimming stripped 0 bases from V and 4 bases from J, with 4 bases between. Per germline, CDR1 SGHAT and CDR2 FQNNGV. The CDR3 spells CASSLDGNQPQHF. CDR3 nucleotide sequence: TGTGCCAGCAGCTTAGACGGGAATCAGCCCCAGCATTTT. Full variable domain (rest looked up from reference TRBV11-2 and TRBJ1-5): EAGVAQSPRYKIIEKRQSVAFWCNPISGHATLYWYQQILGQGPKLLIQFQNNGVVDDSQLPKDRFSAERLKGVDSTLKIQPAKLEDSAVYLCASSLDGNQPQHFGDGTRLSIL.

The J gene is TRBJ1-1, the V gene TRBV7-3; D not certain. The CDR3 loop spans 13 amino acids. Germline V CDR1 and CDR2: SGHTA, FQGTGA. Trimming stripped 3 bases from V and 4 bases from J, with 9 bases between. DNA of the CDR3: TGTGCCAGCAGCTTGCACGGGAGCACTGAAGCTTTCTTT. Encoded protein: CASSLHGSTEAFF.